This TCR beta chain stems from a study of cytomegalovirus exposure and HLA in healthy donors. V was trimmed by 0 bases and J by 0 bases, leaving 8 bases between them. Germline V lookup: CDR1 LGHNA, CDR2 YNFKEQ. CDR3 length: 15 residues. The primer mix had 60 Vbeta and 13 Jbeta primers. Only in-frame clones appear in the TCRdb table, and some are missing; sequencing was by immunoSEQ multiplex PCR. The data contain around 150,000 clones, roughly two thirds of them singletons. The material sequenced was PBMCs. The TCR sequence derives from a woman in her thirties or forties in good health and CMV-seropositive. The rearrangement uses TRBV4-2 and TRBJ1-1; D is perhaps TRBD1 (5 bases). CDR3 DNA sequence: TGTGCCAGCAGCCAAGAGATAGGGGTGAACACTGAAGCTTTCTTT. It translates to CASSQEIGVNTEAFF.